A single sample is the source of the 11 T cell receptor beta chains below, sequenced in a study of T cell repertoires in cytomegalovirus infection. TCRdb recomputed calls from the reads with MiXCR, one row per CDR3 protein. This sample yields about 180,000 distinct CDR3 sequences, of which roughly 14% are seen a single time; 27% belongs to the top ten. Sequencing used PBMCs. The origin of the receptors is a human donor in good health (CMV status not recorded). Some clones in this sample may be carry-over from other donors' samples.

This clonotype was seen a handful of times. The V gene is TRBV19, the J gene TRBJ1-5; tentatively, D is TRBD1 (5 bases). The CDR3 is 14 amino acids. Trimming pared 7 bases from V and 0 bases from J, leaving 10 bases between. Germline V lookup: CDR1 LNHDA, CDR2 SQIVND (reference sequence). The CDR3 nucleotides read TGTGCCAGTATGAGCAGGGTTAGCAATCAGCCCCAGCATTTT. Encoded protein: CASMSRVSNQPQHF.

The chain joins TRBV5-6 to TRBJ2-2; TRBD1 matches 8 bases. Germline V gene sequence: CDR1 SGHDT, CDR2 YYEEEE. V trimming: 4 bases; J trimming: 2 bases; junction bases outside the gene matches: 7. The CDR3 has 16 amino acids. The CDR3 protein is CASSLGQGTNTGELFF. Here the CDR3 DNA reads TGTGCCAGCAGCCTTGGACAGGGCACTAACACCGGGGAGCTGTTTTTT.

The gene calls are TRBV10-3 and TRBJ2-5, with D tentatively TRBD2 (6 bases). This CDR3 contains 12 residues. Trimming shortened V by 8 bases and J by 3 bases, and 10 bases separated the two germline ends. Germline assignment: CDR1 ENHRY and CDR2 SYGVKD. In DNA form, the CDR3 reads TGTGCCATCTCTGGGGGGAAAGAGACCCAGTACTTC. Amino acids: CAISGGKETQYF.

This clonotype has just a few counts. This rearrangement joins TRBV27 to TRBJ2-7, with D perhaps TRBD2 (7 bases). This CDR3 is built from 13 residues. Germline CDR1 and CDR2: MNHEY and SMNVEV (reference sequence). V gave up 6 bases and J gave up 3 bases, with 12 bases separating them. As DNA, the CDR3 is TGTGCCAGCAGAAATAGGGGGGGCTACGAGCAGTACTTC. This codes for CASRNRGGYEQYF.

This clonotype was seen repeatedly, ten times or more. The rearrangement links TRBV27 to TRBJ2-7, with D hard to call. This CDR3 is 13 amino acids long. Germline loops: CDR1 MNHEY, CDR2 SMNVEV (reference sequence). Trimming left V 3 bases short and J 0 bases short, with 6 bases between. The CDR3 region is CASSFKNSYEQYF. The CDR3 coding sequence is TGTGCCAGCAGTTTTAAGAACTCCTACGAGCAGTACTTC.

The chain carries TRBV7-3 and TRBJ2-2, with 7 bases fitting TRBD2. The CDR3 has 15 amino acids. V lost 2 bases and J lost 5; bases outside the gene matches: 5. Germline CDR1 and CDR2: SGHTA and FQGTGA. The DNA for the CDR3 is TGTGCCAGCAGCTTAGGGGGAGGGGAAACCGGGGAGCTGTTTTTT. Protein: CASSLGGGETGELFF.

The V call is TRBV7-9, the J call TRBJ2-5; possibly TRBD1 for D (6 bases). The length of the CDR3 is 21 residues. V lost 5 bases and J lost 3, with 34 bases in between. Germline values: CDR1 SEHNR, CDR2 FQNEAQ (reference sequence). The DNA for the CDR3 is TGTGCCAGCAGCGACGCCCTGGGCCTGGGGGATGAACAGGGCCCCGAAGAGACCCAGTACTTC. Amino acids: CASSDALGLGDEQGPEETQYF.

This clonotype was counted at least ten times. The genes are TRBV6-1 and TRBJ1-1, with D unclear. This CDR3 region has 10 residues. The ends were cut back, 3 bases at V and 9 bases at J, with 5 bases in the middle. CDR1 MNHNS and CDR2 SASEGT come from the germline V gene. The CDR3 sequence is CASSDPKAFF. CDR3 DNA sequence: TGTGCCAGCAGTGACCCCAAAGCTTTCTTT.

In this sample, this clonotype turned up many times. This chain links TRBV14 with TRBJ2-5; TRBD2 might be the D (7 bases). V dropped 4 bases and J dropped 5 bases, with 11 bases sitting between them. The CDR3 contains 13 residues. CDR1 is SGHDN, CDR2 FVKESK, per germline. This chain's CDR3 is CASSRGGAETQYF. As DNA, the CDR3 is TGTGCCAGCAGCCGTGGGGGGGCCGAGACCCAGTACTTC.

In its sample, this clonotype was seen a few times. CDR3 amino acids: CASSLTSLGEQYF. The DNA of the CDR3 is TGCGCCAGCAGCTTGACGTCCTTGGGGGAGCAGTACTTC. The chain recombines TRBV5-1 with TRBJ2-7; D not resolved. Trimming cost V 1 base and J 7 bases, with 12 bases left between them. Germline V gene lookup returns CDR1 SGHRS and CDR2 YFSETQ. The CDR3 has 13 amino acids.

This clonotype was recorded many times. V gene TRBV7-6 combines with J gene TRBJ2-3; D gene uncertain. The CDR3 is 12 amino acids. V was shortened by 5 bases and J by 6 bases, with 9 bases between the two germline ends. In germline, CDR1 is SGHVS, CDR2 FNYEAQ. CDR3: CASSRVADTQYF. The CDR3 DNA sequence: TGTGCCAGCAGCCGAGTTGCGGATACGCAGTATTTT.